This TCR beta chain comes out of a study of T cell repertoires in ileal Crohn's disease. On the study more broadly: Every patient was operated on for stricturing (about 60%) or penetrating (about 40%) complications. Thiopurines (approximately 10) or anti-TNF agents (around 19) were given postoperatively to about half.

This clone was seen a single time. Its antigen is unidentified. Overall study findings and caveats: Compared with non-smokers, active smokers at surgery showed more clonal expansions. Endoscopic recurrence occurred in every patient whose clonality exceeded 26.8%.

The CDR3 contains 14 residues. Per the germline V gene, CDR1 is LNHNV and CDR2 is YYDKDF (reference sequence). V lost 2 bases and J lost 7, with 14 bases in between. TCRdb's copy holds only in-frame clones and misses some; the assay was immunoSEQ multiplex PCR. This sample has 4,000 to 6,000 clones, with roughly 80% found just once. The sequence was obtained from an adult with Crohn's disease. The sample taken for sequencing was ileal tissue. V gene TRBV15 combines with J gene TRBJ1-2; weak D call: TRBD1 (6 bases). The CDR3 spells CATSRLVTGFGYTF. The CDR3 nucleotides read TGTGCCACCAGCAGACTCGTCACAGGGTTTGGCTACACCTTC.